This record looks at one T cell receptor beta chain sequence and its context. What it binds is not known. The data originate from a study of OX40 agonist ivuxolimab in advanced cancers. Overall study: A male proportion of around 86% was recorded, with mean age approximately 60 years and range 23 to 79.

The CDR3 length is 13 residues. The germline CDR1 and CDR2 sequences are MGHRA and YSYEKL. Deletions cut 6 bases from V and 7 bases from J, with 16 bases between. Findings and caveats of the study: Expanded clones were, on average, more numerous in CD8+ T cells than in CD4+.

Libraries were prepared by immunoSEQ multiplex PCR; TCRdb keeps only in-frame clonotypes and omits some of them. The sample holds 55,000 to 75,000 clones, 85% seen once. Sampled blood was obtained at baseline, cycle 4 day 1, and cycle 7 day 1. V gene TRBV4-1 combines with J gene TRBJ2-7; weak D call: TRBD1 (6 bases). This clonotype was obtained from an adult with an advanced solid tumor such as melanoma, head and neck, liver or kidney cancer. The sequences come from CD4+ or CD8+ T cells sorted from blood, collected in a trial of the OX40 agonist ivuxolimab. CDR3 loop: CASRGTPGKEQYF. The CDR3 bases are TGCGCCAGCAGAGGGACACCCGGCAAGGAGCAGTACTTC.